This T cell receptor beta chain came from a study of T cells after yellow fever vaccination. This clonotype was observed a handful of times. Generation of TCR cDNA used 5'RACE template switching (which added a universal primer site and UMIs). One entry per CDR3 protein results from TCRdb running MiXCR on the 5' RACE reads. In the table there are hundreds of thousands of distinct CDR3 sequences, 7.5% to 9% of which are singletons. The CDR3 length is 17 residues. The V segment lost 3 bases and the J segment 6 bases; nucleotides outside the gene matches: 10. Sequences were derived from PBMCs, sampled on the day of the first yellow fever vaccination. The clonotype originates from a man aged 18 to 29 who received the YFV17D yellow fever vaccine. J is TRBJ2-3 and V is TRBV12-3 or TRBV12-4; 12 bases match TRBD1. This chain's CDR3 is CASSFPGQGAFGDTQYF. The CDR3 nucleotides are TGTGCCAGCAGTTTCCCGGGACAGGGGGCTTTTGGGGATACGCAGTATTTT.